The rows below give T cell receptor beta chains drawn from one sample of a study of CD8+ T cells in alopecia areata. TCRdb's copy holds only in-frame clones and misses some; the assay was immunoSEQ multiplex PCR. The data show some 20,000 clones, roughly 62% seen once. Source material: CD4+ Tregs sorted from blood. These receptors were taken from a human donor with alopecia areata. Each CDR3 is given with its conserved first and last residue. D genes are given only for firm matches. Where a row states a size, it is once, few, many or the class of an expanded clone; other rows omit it.

D,J,size,V,CDR3,DNA
TRBD1,TRBJ1-1,once,TRBV19,CASSIRGQGDTEAFF,TGTGCCAGTAGTATCCGAGGACAGGGAGATACTGAAGCTTTCTTT
TRBD1,TRBJ1-2,-,TRBV29-1,CSVGSGTGYYGYTF,TGCAGCGTTGGTTCCGGGACAGGTTACTATGGCTACACCTTC
TRBD1,TRBJ1-5,-,TRBV30,CAWSRSGTGGNQPQHF,TGTGCCTGGAGTCGGAGCGGGACAGGGGGCAATCAGCCCCAGCATTTT
-,TRBJ1-4,-,TRBV7-6,CASSLSREKLFF,TGTGCCAGCAGCTTATCTCGGGAAAAACTGTTTTTT
-,TRBJ2-3,-,TRBV5-1,CASSPLPGGLYNTQYF,TGCGCCAGCAGCCCCCTTCCGGGTGGGTTGTATAATACGCAGTATTTT
-,TRBJ2-7,few,TRBV7-9,CASSRRSSYEQYF,TGTGCCAGCAGCCGGAGGAGCTCCTACGAGCAGTACTTC
-,TRBJ1-2,-,TRBV5-1,CASSLYRAGDGYTF,TGCGCCAGCAGCTTGTATCGGGCAGGGGATGGCTACACCTTC
-,TRBJ1-2,-,TRBV6-6,CASSYSTLNYGYTF,TGTGCCAGCAGTTACTCTACACTTAACTATGGCTACACCTTC
-,TRBJ1-2,few,TRBV7-9,CASSPVGGYYGYTF,TGTGCCAGCAGCCCCGTCGGCGGGTACTATGGCTACACCTTC
TRBD1,TRBJ1-6,few,TRBV7-9,CASTLTGDNSPLHF,TGTGCCAGCACCCTGACAGGGGACAATTCACCCCTCCACTTT
-,TRBJ2-1,-,TRBV2,CASKQGRGNEQFF,TGTGCCAGCAAACAGGGCAGGGGCAATGAGCAGTTCTTC
TRBD1,TRBJ1-5,-,TRBV4-2,CASSPGTGELQPQHF,TGTGCCAGCAGCCCAGGGACAGGGGAACTACAGCCCCAGCATTTT
-,TRBJ2-1,few,TRBV14,CASSHQGGGYEQFF,TGTGCCAGCAGCCACCAGGGGGGCGGCTATGAGCAGTTCTTC
-,TRBJ1-2,-,TRBV28,CASTVAGVSRYTF,TGTGCCAGCACCGTAGCCGGGGTCTCGCGCTACACCTTC
-,TRBJ2-5,-,TRBV7-2,CASSLAVSRGPRETQYF,TGTGCCAGCAGCTTAGCGGTCTCGCGGGGGCCGAGGGAGACCCAGTACTTC
-,TRBJ2-1,few,TRBV4-3,CASSQVPIDLNEQFF,TGCGCCAGCAGCCAAGTCCCTATCGACCTAAATGAGCAGTTCTTC
-,TRBJ2-6,-,TRBV28,CASSSALSGANVLTF,TGTGCCAGCAGTTCCGCCTTGTCTGGGGCCAACGTCCTGACTTTC
TRBD1,TRBJ1-2,few,TRBV5-1,CASRADRAKVSGYTF,TGCGCCAGCAGGGCGGACAGGGCCAAGGTGTCTGGCTACACCTTC
-,TRBJ1-5,once,TRBV30,CAWRIRGKDQPQHF,TGTGCCTGGCGAATCAGGGGAAAAGATCAGCCCCAGCATTTT
-,TRBJ2-3,-,TRBV5-1,CASSLALGAAWDTQYF,TGCGCCAGCAGCTTGGCTCTGGGAGCCGCGTGGGATACGCAGTATTTT
-,TRBJ2-3,-,TRBV10-1,CASSGGGPTDTQYF,TGCGCCAGCAGTGGGGGAGGCCCGACAGATACGCAGTATTTT
-,TRBJ1-1,once,TRBV7-9,CASSLGENTEAFF,TGTGCCAGCAGCCTTGGGGAGAACACTGAAGCTTTCTTT
-,TRBJ1-5,-,TRBV7-8,CASSFAFSIGRGGRPQHF,TGTGCCAGCAGCTTCGCTTTTTCGATCGGACGCGGCGGACGACCCCAGCATTTT
-,TRBJ1-2,once,TRBV6-6,CASRQTDYGYTF,TGTGCCAGCAGACAAACAGACTATGGCTACACCTTC
-,TRBJ2-1,few,TRBV19,CASSSRTYYNEQFF,TGTGCCAGTAGTTCAAGGACGTACTACAATGAGCAGTTCTTC
-,TRBJ2-3,-,TRBV5-1,CASSLVRGLDLDDGDTQYF,TGCGCCAGCAGCTTGGTCCGGGGACTGGACCTCGATGATGGAGATACGCAGTATTTT
-,TRBJ2-5,once,TRBV4-1,CASSHGRAPQETQYF,TGCGCCAGCAGCCACGGCAGGGCCCCCCAAGAGACCCAGTACTTC
-,TRBJ2-7,-,TRBV29-1,CSAAVTGGSYEQYF,TGCAGCGCTGCCGTGACAGGAGGCTCCTACGAGCAGTACTTC
-,TRBJ2-7,-,TRBV5-6,CASSLFGLESYEQYF,TGTGCCAGCAGCTTGTTCGGTCTCGAATCCTACGAGCAGTACTTC